This T cell receptor beta chain is drawn from a study of T cell responses to AZD1222 COVID-19 vaccine. The protocol was immunoSEQ multiplex PCR, while the TCRdb copy is restricted to in-frame clones and leaves out a portion. The sample shows approximately 74,000 clones, 70% to 90% of them seen only once. Study-wide results and limits: Targets within unmutated variant regions were reportedly found for nearly half of spike-specific TCRs. At baseline, seropositivity was found in only 5 to 7 AZD1222 recipients. Compared with day 0, the breadth and depth of the Spike-specific TCR repertoire rose significantly after two doses of AZD1222. Donor demographics were predominantly white British with a female majority; clonal diversity may be underestimated.

A remark on this clone: What it recognizes is unknown.

This CDR3 is built from 14 residues. V lost 4 bases to trimming and J lost 5 bases; unmatched junction nucleotides: 4. Germline V gene lookup returns CDR1 SGHTA and CDR2 FQGTGA. The input for sequencing was peripheral blood, taken on day 0 of AZD1222 vaccination. This sequence was found in an adult in good health. The V and J genes are TRBV7-3 and TRBJ2-4; 8 bases are shared with TRBD2. The CDR3 reads CASSSGLGQNIQYF. The CDR3 DNA follows: TGTGCCAGCAGCTCGGGACTAGGACAAAACATTCAGTACTTC.